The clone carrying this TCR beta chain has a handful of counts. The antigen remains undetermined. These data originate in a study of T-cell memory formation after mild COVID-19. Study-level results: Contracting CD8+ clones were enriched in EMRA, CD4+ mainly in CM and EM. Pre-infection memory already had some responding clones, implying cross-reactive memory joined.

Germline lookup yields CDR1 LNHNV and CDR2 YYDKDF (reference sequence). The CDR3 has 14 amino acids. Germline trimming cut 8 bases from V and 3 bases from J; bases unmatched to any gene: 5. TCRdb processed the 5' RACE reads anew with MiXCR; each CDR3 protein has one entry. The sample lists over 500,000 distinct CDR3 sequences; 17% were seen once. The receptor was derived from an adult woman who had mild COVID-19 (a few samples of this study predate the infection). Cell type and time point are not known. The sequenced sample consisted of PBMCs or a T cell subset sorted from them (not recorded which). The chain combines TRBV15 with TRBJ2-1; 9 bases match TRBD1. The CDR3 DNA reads TGTGCCACCTCCAGACAGGGGGACTACAATGAGCAGTTCTTC. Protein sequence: CATSRQGDYNEQFF.